This T cell receptor beta chain emerged from a study of blood T cell repertoires in COVID-19. In the study overall: COVID-19 samples, acute and convalescent, were from the United States, Italy and Spain.

Per the study methods: By means of reference gene primer amplification, nucleated cell counts were estimated. Data came from immunoSEQ multiplex PCR; TCRdb stores just in-frame clones and leaves some out. D and trimming come from the DNA, and the V and J calls and clone size come from that table. The sample records approximately 120,000 clones, roughly 84% being singletons. The TCR sequence derives from a woman aged 80 or older with active or convalescent COVID-19. The specimen was peripheral blood.

Here the CDR3 DNA reads TGTGCCAGCAGCTTAGACCCTAGCGACGAGCAGTACTTC. This codes for CASSLDPSDEQYF. This chain links TRBV7-9 with TRBJ2-7; tentative D call: TRBD2 (6 bases). The germline V and J ends were trimmed by 1 base and 5 bases, with 9 bases remaining between them. This CDR3 region has 13 residues. From germline, CDR1 is SEHNR and CDR2 FQNEAQ (reference sequence).